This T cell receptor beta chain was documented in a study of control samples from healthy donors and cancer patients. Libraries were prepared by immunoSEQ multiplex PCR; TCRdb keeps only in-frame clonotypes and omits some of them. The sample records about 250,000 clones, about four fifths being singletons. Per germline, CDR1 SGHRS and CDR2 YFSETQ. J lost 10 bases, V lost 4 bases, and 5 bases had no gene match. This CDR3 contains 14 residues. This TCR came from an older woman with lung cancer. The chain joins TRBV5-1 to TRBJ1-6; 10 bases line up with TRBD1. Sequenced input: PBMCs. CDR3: CASSDGTGVSPLHF. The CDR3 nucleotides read TGCGCCAGCAGCGACGGGACAGGGGTATCACCCCTCCACTTT.